The sequence of this T cell receptor (beta chain) was determined in a study of cytomegalovirus exposure and HLA in healthy donors. Trimming at V came to 6 bases and at J to 2 bases, leaving 2 bases not matched to a gene. The germline gives CDR1 LNHDA, CDR2 SQIVND (reference sequence). This CDR3 is built from 13 residues. The PCR made use of 60 Vbeta and 13 Jbeta primers. Repertoires were generated with immunoSEQ multiplex PCR, while TCRdb's copy carries only in-frame clones and drops some. Of roughly 100,000 clones listed, about a tenth are singletons. This clone was seen more than once but under ten times. What it binds is not known. General study points: Some V segments, TRBV6-2 and TRBV6-3 among them, were indistinguishable and were therefore excluded. TCR beta V- and J-gene trimming, according to a later analysis, was linked to a missense DCLRE1C variant. Presence/absence analyses took donor sequencing depth as roughly uniform.

This receptor was obtained from a man aged 35 to 55 in good health and CMV-seropositive. Material: PBMCs. V gene TRBV19 combines with J gene TRBJ2-7, with 9 nucleotides matching TRBD2. CDR3 loop: CASRREGPYEQYF. CDR3 nucleotides: TGTGCCAGTAGGCGGGAGGGACCCTACGAGCAGTACTTC. Variable domain in full (rest from reference TRBV19 and TRBJ2-7): DGGITQSPKYLFRKEGQNVTLSCEQNLNHDAMYWYRQDPGQGLRLIYYSQIVNDFQKGDIAEGYSVSREKKESFPLTVTSAQKNPTAFYLCASRREGPYEQYFGPGTRLTVT.